This T cell receptor beta chain was identified during a study of cytomegalovirus exposure and HLA in healthy donors. Study results and caveats: Within an earlier analysis, most TCR beta V segments proved productive either about 90% or about 30% of the time. Rare TCR sequences dominated, though some public TCRs recurred in many donors. For most subjects, TCR beta sequences were reported to predict HLA-A and HLA-B alleles with accuracy. The analysis excluded some indistinguishable V segments, including TRBV6-2 and TRBV6-3.

About this clone: Its target is not known.

This CDR3 has 16 residues. V trimming: 4 bases; J trimming: 5 bases; junction bases outside the gene matches: 13. From germline, CDR1 is SGHRS and CDR2 YFSETQ. PCR amplification relied on 60 Vbeta primers (plus 13 Jbeta primers). The repertoire was sequenced with immunoSEQ multiplex PCR; TCRdb's copy has only in-frame clones and lacks some. In the table there are under 200,000 clones, around four fifths of which are singletons. Sequenced sample: PBMCs. The chain employs TRBV5-1 and TRBJ2-5, with 8 bases fitting TRBD1. This TCR was sampled from a girl aged 2-10 years in good health and CMV-seropositive. Here the CDR3 DNA reads TGCGCCAGCAGCCCGTCCGACAGGGGTAGGGGGGAGACCCAGTACTTC. Protein product: CASSPSDRGRGETQYF.